This entry lists 26 T cell receptor beta chains sequenced from one sample in a study of blood T cell repertoires in COVID-19. Profiling relied on immunoSEQ multiplex PCR, and the TCRdb table lists in-frame clones only, not all of them. Of 90,000 or so clones listed, roughly 87% were seen once; the top ten hold approximately 5.2%. The sequenced sample was peripheral blood. These TCRs come from a woman older than 75 with active COVID-19.

The V call is TRBV4-2, the J call TRBJ2-2, with a possible D match to TRBD1 (5 bases). The CDR3 runs to 17 residues. Germline CDR1 and CDR2: LGHNA and YNFKEQ. V lost 0 bases, J lost 6 bases, and 17 bases lay in between. As DNA, the CDR3 is TGTGCCAGCAGCCAAGATTTTGGGCAGGGTGGGGCCGGGGAGCTGTTTTTT. Protein sequence: CASSQDFGQGGAGELFF.

The chain couples TRBV15 to TRBJ2-7; D remains ambiguous. The V gene lost 4 bases and the J gene lost 3 bases, with 10 bases spanning the gap. This CDR3 has 13 residues. From germline, CDR1 is LNHNV and CDR2 YYDKDF (reference sequence). CDR3 DNA: TGTGCCACCAGCACAAATTCTAACTACGAGCAGTACTTC. Translating gives CATSTNSNYEQYF. The variable domain in full, with the rest retrieved from reference TRBV15 and TRBJ2-7, is DAMVIQNPRYQVTQFGKPVTLSCSQTLNHNVMYWYQQKSSQAPKLLFHYYDKDFNNEADTPDNFQSRRPNTSFCFLDIRSPGLGDTAMYLCATSTNSNYEQYFGPGTRLTVT.

The chain has TRBV11-3 and TRBJ2-7, with D unclear. The germline V gene encodes CDR1 SGHNT and CDR2 YENEEA. The V gene lost 1 base and the J gene lost 12 bases, with 16 bases spanning the gap. The CDR3 sequence is 13 residues long. The CDR3, as DNA: TGTGCCAGCAGCTTAGGATCAGCCAGCAGGATGTACTTC. Its protein is CASSLGSASRMYF.

In this sample, this clone turned up once. The chain carries TRBV5-8 and TRBJ2-7; 8 bases align to TRBD1. The V gene end was trimmed by 0 bases and the J gene end by 4 bases; junction bases not matched to a gene: 9. Germline CDR1 and CDR2: SGHTS and YDEGEE. This CDR3 region has 16 residues. The CDR3 loop reads CASSLDVGRGPYEQYF. The CDR3 DNA follows: TGTGCCAGCAGCTTGGATGTGGGCAGGGGGCCTTACGAGCAGTACTTC.

Only one count was recorded for this clone. The J gene is TRBJ2-7, the V gene TRBV6-5; 9 nucleotides match TRBD1. V shed 2 bases and J 6 bases; nucleotides not matched to a gene: 5. The CDR3 is 14 residues long. In germline, CDR1 is MNHEY, CDR2 SVGAGI. The DNA for the CDR3 is TGTGCCAGCAGTTACATGGACAGGGGTAGCGAGCAGTACTTC. Its protein product is CASSYMDRGSEQYF.

The rearrangement links TRBV6-2 or TRBV6-3 to TRBJ2-7; maybe TRBD2 (7 bases). V dropped 4 bases and J dropped 7 bases, with 17 bases sitting between them. This CDR3 has 14 amino acids. The germline V gene has CDR1 MNHEY and CDR2 SVGEGT. This chain's CDR3 is CASSWTRGAFEQYF. DNA for the CDR3: TGTGCCAGCAGTTGGACCCGGGGGGCTTTTGAGCAGTACTTC.

This clone was detected once. The chain couples TRBV5-1 to TRBJ2-3, with 14 bases aligning to TRBD2. The V segment lost 4 bases and the J segment 4 bases; nucleotides outside the gene matches: 5. The CDR3 length is 16 residues. The germline gives CDR1 SGHRS, CDR2 YFSETQ. The CDR3: CASSTGLAGAADTQYF. The CDR3 DNA reads TGCGCCAGCAGCACGGGACTAGCGGGAGCAGCAGATACGCAGTATTTT.

A single count supports this clone. This sequence joins TRBV10-3 and TRBJ2-3, with TRBD2 matching 12 bases. This CDR3 spans 18 amino acids. Germline V gene data show CDR1 as ENHRY and CDR2 as SYGVKD. J was trimmed by 2 bases and V by 2 bases; bases with no gene match: 8. For the CDR3, the DNA is TGTGCCATCAGTGAGACAACTAGCGGGAGGCCAACCACAGATACGCAGTATTTT. This translates into CAISETTSGRPTTDTQYF.

A remark on this clone: The same CDR3 is also encoded by other DNA sequences in this sample. The chain uses TRBV18 and TRBJ1-6; the match to TRBD1 covers 9 bases. This CDR3 is 15 amino acids long. V shed 3 bases, J shed 6 bases, and the junction held 3 bases outside the gene matches. Germline V gene data show CDR1 as KGHSH and CDR2 as LQKENI. The CDR3 is CASSPPTGGNSPLHF. The CDR3 nucleotides are TGTGCCAGCTCACCCCCGACAGGGGGTAATTCACCCCTCCACTTT.

The rearrangement uses TRBV5-1 and TRBJ2-2; D call uncertain. There are 14 residues in the CDR3. The germline CDR1 and CDR2 sequences are SGHRS and YFSETQ. The V end lost 0 bases, the J end lost 2 bases, and 5 bases lay between the germline ends. CDR3 sequence reads: CASSLDSNTGELFF. Written as DNA, the CDR3 is TGCGCCAGCAGCTTGGACAGTAACACCGGGGAGCTGTTTTTT.

The chain recombines TRBV5-1 with TRBJ2-1; 9 bases match TRBD2. Germline CDR1 is SGHRS and CDR2 is YFSETQ. The V and J ends lost 1 base and 7 bases, in that order; junction bases with no gene match: 15. The CDR3 is 18 amino acids. The CDR3 loop is CASSLTSLAIAGVNEQFF. CDR3 nucleotides: TGCGCCAGCAGCTTGACCTCTCTTGCAATAGCGGGAGTGAATGAGCAGTTCTTC. The variable domain in full, completed from reference TRBV5-1 and TRBJ2-1, reads KAGVTQTPRYLIKTRGQQVTLSCSPISGHRSVSWYQQTPGQGLQFLFEYFSETQRNKGNFPGRFSGRQFSNSRSEMNVSTLELGDSALYLCASSLTSLAIAGVNEQFFGPGTRLTVL.

The chain employs TRBV24-1 and TRBJ2-3; D not resolved. The CDR3 runs 13 residues. Trimming left V 4 bases short and J 0 bases short, with 4 bases between. CDR1 and CDR2 from the germline V gene are KGHDR and SFDVKD. The DNA of the CDR3 is TGTGCCACCAGTGAGGAGAGCACAGATACGCAGTATTTT. The encoded protein is CATSEESTDTQYF.

This rearrangement joins TRBV24-1 to TRBJ1-4; TRBD1 aligns across 8 bases. Per germline, CDR1 KGHDR and CDR2 SFDVKD. This CDR3 is built from 15 residues. The V segment lost 4 bases and the J segment 7 bases; nucleotides outside the gene matches: 7. The CDR3 spells CATSEGGQGGEKLFF. CDR3 DNA: TGTGCCACCAGTGAGGGCGGACAGGGCGGTGAAAAACTGTTTTTT.

The rearrangement uses TRBV28 and TRBJ1-1, with D possibly matching TRBD1 (5 bases). The CDR3 is 14 residues long. CDR1 and CDR2 (germline): MDHEN, SYDVKM. V shed 10 bases and J shed 0 bases, with 15 bases lying between them. The CDR3 bases are TGTGCCACCTACACAGGACGGTTGAACACTGAAGCTTTCTTT. Amino acid sequence: CATYTGRLNTEAFF.

This clone was found once. DNA for the CDR3: TGTGCCTGGAGTGGAAAGACAGGGGAGAATGAAAAACTGTTTTTT. This encodes CAWSGKTGENEKLFF. The rearrangement uses TRBV30 and TRBJ1-4, with 8 bases lining up with TRBD1. J gave up 5 bases and V 1 base, and 6 bases lay outside the gene matches. The CDR3 is 15 amino acids. From germline, CDR1 is GTSNPN and CDR2 SVGIG (reference sequence). Supplemented by reference TRBV30 and TRBJ1-4, the full variable domain reads SQTIHQWPATLVQPVGSPLSLECTVEGTSNPNLYWYRQAAGRGLQLLFYSVGIGQISSEVPQNLSASRPQDRQFILSSKKLLLSDSGFYLCAWSGKTGENEKLFFGSGTQLSVL.

The rearrangement uses TRBV29-1 and TRBJ2-5; tentatively, D is TRBD2 (6 bases). Germline CDR1 reads SQVTM; CDR2 reads ANQGSEA. The V and J ends lost 2 bases and 10 bases respectively, with 11 bases between them. The CDR3 is made up of 11 amino acids. CDR3 bases: TGCAGCGTTGAAAGGTGGCGGGACCAGTACTTC. It is translated as CSVERWRDQYF.

V usage is TRBV20-1 and J usage is TRBJ2-3; TRBD1 is a possible D gene (5 bases). CDR1 and CDR2 (germline): DFQATT, SNEGSKA (reference sequence). With 6 bases removed from V and 9 bases from J, the gap between germline ends came to 13 bases. The CDR3 sequence is 11 residues long. The CDR3 protein is CSAQQAMTQYF. The DNA for the CDR3 is TGCAGTGCACAACAGGCAATGACGCAGTATTTT.

This clone has only one observation. The J gene is TRBJ2-3, the V gene TRBV29-1; 7 bases are shared with TRBD2. The CDR3 consists of 13 residues. Germline V lookup: CDR1 SQVTM, CDR2 ANQGSEA. Germline trimming cut 5 bases from V and 1 base from J; bases unmatched to any gene: 3. CDR3 bases: TGCAGCGTTTGGGGGGGAGGCACAGATACGCAGTATTTT. This gives the protein CSVWGGGTDTQYF.

The chain links TRBV30 to TRBJ2-3; 12 nucleotides align to TRBD2. Germline values: CDR1 GTSNPN, CDR2 SVGIG (reference sequence). This CDR3 region has 16 residues. V shed 5 bases, J shed 1 base, and the junction held 7 bases outside the gene matches. The DNA for the CDR3 is TGTGCCTGGGACCAGACTAGCGGGAGTGGCACAGATACGCAGTATTTT. Translating it yields CAWDQTSGSGTDTQYF.

V and J are TRBV19 and TRBJ2-2, with D possibly TRBD2 on 6 matching bases. The CDR3 sequence is 14 residues long. Per the germline V gene, CDR1 is LNHDA and CDR2 is SQIVND (reference sequence). V was shortened by 1 base and J by 5 bases, with 8 bases between the two germline ends. CDR3 sequence (DNA): TGTGCCAGTAGTATAGGTGGGGGGACCGGGGAGCTGTTTTTT. Residues: CASSIGGGTGELFF.

The genes are TRBV6-5 and TRBJ2-1; perhaps TRBD1 as D (6 bases). This CDR3 is 15 amino acids long. Germline CDR1 MNHEY, CDR2 SVGAGI. The germline V and J ends were trimmed by 4 bases and 6 bases, with 16 bases remaining between them. CDR3 amino acids: CASSSYRVRGNEQFF. CDR3 in DNA: TGTGCCAGCAGTTCGTACAGGGTGAGGGGCAATGAGCAGTTCTTC.

V and J are TRBV14 and TRBJ2-2; tentatively, D is TRBD2 (5 bases). CDR1 and CDR2 from the germline V gene are SGHDN and FVKESK. This CDR3 is built from 14 residues. The V end lost 0 bases, the J end lost 5 bases, and 7 bases lay between the germline ends. CDR3 loop: CASSQDRGTGELFF. CDR3 DNA: TGTGCCAGCAGCCAAGATAGAGGGACCGGGGAGCTGTTTTTT. Supplemented by reference TRBV14 and TRBJ2-2, the full variable domain reads EAGVTQFPSHSVIEKGQTVTLRCDPISGHDNLYWYRRVMGKEIKFLLHFVKESKQDESGMPNNRFLAERTGGTYSTLKVQPAELEDSGVYFCASSQDRGTGELFFGEGSRLTVL.

This clone was counted once. The J gene is TRBJ2-7, the V gene TRBV10-3; weak D call: TRBD2 (6 bases). Trimming left V 1 base short and J 0 bases short, with 10 bases between. Germline lookup yields CDR1 ENHRY and CDR2 SYGVKD. This CDR3 comprises 15 residues. The CDR3 nucleotides are TGTGCCATCAGTGAGTTCTCGGGAGCCTCCTACGAGCAGTACTTC. The encoded protein is CAISEFSGASYEQYF.

The chain joins TRBV5-6 to TRBJ1-1; the match to TRBD1 covers 8 bases. V lost 4 bases to trimming and J lost 11 bases; unmatched junction nucleotides: 19. The length of the CDR3 is 16 residues. Germline values: CDR1 SGHDT, CDR2 YYEEEE. The CDR3 is CASSPDRGKAEGRAFF. The CDR3 region has the DNA TGTGCCAGCAGCCCTGACAGGGGAAAGGCTGAGGGGAGGGCTTTCTTT.

This chain joins TRBV28 and TRBJ1-3; 8 bases are a match to TRBD1. Trimming cost V 6 bases and J 5 bases; bases outside gene matches: 9. This CDR3 contains 15 residues. From germline, CDR1 is MDHEN and CDR2 SYDVKM. CDR3 DNA sequence: TGTGCCAGCAGCCATGGACAGGGCAGAAGAAACACCATATATTTT. Its translation is CASSHGQGRRNTIYF. The full variable domain, in which reference TRBV28 and TRBJ1-3 provide the parts outside the CDR3, is DVKVTQSSRYLVKRTGEKVFLECVQDMDHENMFWYRQDPGLGLRLIYFSYDVKMKEKGDIPEGYSVSREKKERFSLILESASTNQTSMYLCASSHGQGRRNTIYFGEGSWLTVV.

The chain links TRBV7-2 to TRBJ1-1, with D perhaps TRBD1 (6 bases). The CDR3 is 13 amino acids. Germline V gives CDR1 SGHTA, CDR2 FQGNSA. V was clipped by 2 bases and J by 13 bases, with 17 bases between them. CDR3: CASSLQGFGDGFF. CDR3 sequence (DNA): TGTGCCAGCAGCTTACAGGGGTTCGGGGACGGTTTCTTT.